The rows below give T cell receptor beta chains drawn from one sample of a study of blood T cell repertoires in COVID-19. TCRdb's table, derived via immunoSEQ multiplex PCR, lists solely in-frame clones and lacks some. The data show over 300,000 clones, around four fifths seen once. Sequencing was carried out using peripheral blood. These receptors originate from a woman aged 45-59 years with acute or convalescent COVID-19. Each CDR3 is given with its conserved first and last residue. D genes are given only for firm matches. A clone size is listed for some rows: how often the clone was seen (once, few, many), or a class if it is expanded.

clone_size d_call j_call v_call cdr3_aa cdr3_nt
- - TRBJ1-6 TRBV19 CASSFGSSYNSPLHF TGTGCCAGTAGTTTCGGGAGCTCCTATAATTCACCCCTCCACTTT
- - TRBJ2-1 TRBV6-5 CASRSRGSYNEQFF TGTGCCAGCAGGTCTCGAGGATCTTACAATGAGCAGTTCTTC
- - TRBJ2-2 TRBV7-3 CASSLTRADGELFF TGTGCCAGCAGCTTAACGCGGGCAGATGGGGAGCTGTTTTTT
- TRBD2 TRBJ2-3 TRBV2 CASSDPREGPDTQYF TGTGCCAGCAGTGATCCTCGGGAGGGCCCAGATACGCAGTATTTT
- TRBD1 TRBJ1-5 TRBV19 CASSADRTKPQHF TGTGCCAGTAGTGCGGACAGGACTAAGCCCCAGCATTTT
few - TRBJ1-1 TRBV28 CASSTPDSPEAFF TGTGCCAGCAGTACCCCGGACAGCCCTGAAGCTTTCTTT
- TRBD1 TRBJ1-2 TRBV30 CAWRYTGGGYTF TGTGCCTGGAGGTATACAGGGGGAGGCTACACCTTC
- - TRBJ2-3 TRBV6-5 CASREGGLGTQYF TGTGCCAGCAGAGAGGGCGGGCTGGGTACGCAGTATTTT
once TRBD1 TRBJ1-5 TRBV2 CASSEGTDQPQHF TGTGCCAGCAGTGAGGGGACAGATCAGCCCCAGCATTTT
once TRBD1 TRBJ2-7 TRBV5-4 CASSLRTGEYEQYF TGTGCCAGCAGCCTCCGGACAGGGGAATACGAGCAGTACTTC
- TRBD2 TRBJ2-1 TRBV9 CASRPERGGHEQFF TGTGCCAGCAGGCCTGAGCGGGGGGGCCATGAGCAGTTCTTC
many - TRBJ1-5 TRBV5-8 CASSLDAGYNNQPQHF TGTGCCAGCAGCTTGGATGCCGGGTATAACAATCAGCCCCAGCATTTT
- - TRBJ1-4 TRBV7-9 CASSLLRGSATNEKLFF TGTGCCAGCAGCTTACTAAGGGGGAGCGCAACTAATGAAAAACTGTTTTTT
- TRBD1 TRBJ1-4 TRBV30 CAWDPTGVTNEKLFF TGTGCCTGGGACCCGACAGGGGTGACTAATGAAAAACTGTTTTTT
- TRBD1 TRBJ2-2 TRBV27 CASSRTGLTGELFF TGTGCCAGCAGTAGGACAGGCCTTACCGGGGAGCTGTTTTTT
- - TRBJ1-5 TRBV5-5 CASSLEGINQPQHF TGTGCCAGCAGCTTGGAGGGGATCAATCAGCCCCAGCATTTT
- - TRBJ2-6 TRBV10-1 CASIIRRGSGANVLTF TGCGCCAGCATCATCCGGAGGGGTTCAGGGGCCAACGTCCTGACTTTC
few - TRBJ2-1 TRBV7-2 CASSLGVGSRRGNEQFF TGTGCCAGCAGCTTAGGAGTTGGTAGTCGCAGAGGCAATGAGCAGTTCTTC
- - TRBJ1-1 TRBV9 CASSVEWGDTEAFF TGTGCCAGCAGCGTAGAATGGGGGGACACTGAAGCTTTCTTT
- - TRBJ1-5 TRBV30 CAWSVPVSNQPQHF TGTGCCTGGAGTGTCCCGGTTAGCAATCAGCCCCAGCATTTT
few TRBD2 TRBJ2-7 TRBV5-4 CASSLASGAPYEQYF TGTGCCAGCAGCTTGGCTAGCGGGGCCCCCTACGAGCAGTACTTC
- TRBD1 TRBJ1-2 TRBV6-5 CASRQRQGVGYTF TGTGCCAGCAGACAAAGACAGGGAGTTGGCTACACCTTC
- - TRBJ1-3 TRBV6-5 CASSFQRGNTIYF TGTGCCAGCAGTTTCCAGCGAGGAAACACCATATATTTT
- - TRBJ1-1 TRBV19 CASSIQVLNTEAFF TGTGCCAGTAGTATTCAGGTCTTGAACACTGAAGCTTTCTTT
- TRBD1 TRBJ1-2 TRBV9 CATNDRGNGYTF TGTGCCACCAATGACAGGGGCAATGGCTACACCTTC
- - TRBJ2-1 TRBV6-5 CASRNQAPQLSEQFF TGTGCCAGCAGAAATCAGGCGCCCCAGTTAAGTGAGCAGTTCTTC
- TRBD1 TRBJ1-5 TRBV4-2 CASSQERTGHGQPQHF TGTGCCAGCAGCCAAGAAAGGACAGGGCATGGGCAGCCCCAGCATTTT
- - TRBJ2-5 TRBV6-5 CASSFGQSQETQYF TGTGCCAGCAGCTTCGGACAGTCACAAGAGACCCAGTACTTC
- - TRBJ1-2 TRBV6-2/TRBV6-3 CASSTGTPPRGF TGTGCCAGCAGTACAGGGACACCACCCAGGGGCTTC
- - TRBJ2-6 TRBV5-6 CASSFSSGWSGANVLTF TGTGCCAGCAGCTTCAGCTCAGGGTGGTCTGGGGCCAACGTCCTGACTTTC
- - TRBJ2-5 TRBV7-2 CASSPFRGVEETQYF TGTGCCAGCAGCCCCTTCCGGGGAGTCGAGGAGACCCAGTACTTC
- TRBD2 TRBJ2-1 TRBV12-5 CASGLVPLAGANYNEQFF TGTGCTAGTGGTTTGGTACCCCTAGCGGGAGCTAACTACAATGAGCAGTTCTTC
once - TRBJ2-1 TRBV5-1 CASSLSDSSYNEQFF TGCGCCAGCAGCTTGAGCGACAGCTCCTACAATGAGCAGTTCTTC
- - TRBJ2-5 TRBV12-5 CASGLPLRNQETQYF TGTGCTAGTGGTTTACCCCTCAGAAACCAAGAGACCCAGTACTTC
- TRBD2 TRBJ2-5 TRBV5-1 CASSLAASGQETQYF TGCGCCAGCAGCTTAGCCGCTAGCGGGCAAGAGACCCAGTACTTC
- TRBD1 TRBJ1-2 TRBV9 CASSTLTGGGYGYTF TGTGCCAGCAGCACTCTGACAGGGGGCGGGTATGGCTACACCTTC
- TRBD1 TRBJ1-6 TRBV14 CASSLGTVNSPLHF TGTGCCAGCAGCCTCGGGACAGTTAATTCACCCCTCCACTTT
few TRBD1 TRBJ2-3 TRBV6-5 CASSYSGTATDTQYF TGTGCCAGCAGTTACTCCGGGACAGCCACAGATACGCAGTATTTT
- TRBD1 TRBJ1-2 TRBV14 CASSQNRGYGYTF TGTGCCAGCAGCCAGAACAGGGGCTACGGCTACACCTTC